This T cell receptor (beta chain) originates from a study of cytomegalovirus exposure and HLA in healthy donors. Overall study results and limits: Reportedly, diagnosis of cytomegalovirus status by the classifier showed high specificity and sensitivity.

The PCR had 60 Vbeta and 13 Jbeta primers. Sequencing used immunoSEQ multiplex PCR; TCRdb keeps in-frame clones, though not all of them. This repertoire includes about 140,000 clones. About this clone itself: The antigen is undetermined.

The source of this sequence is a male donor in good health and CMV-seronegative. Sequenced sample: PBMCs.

This CDR3 reads CASSSGGADNEQFF. The CDR3 DNA reads TGTGCCAGCAGTTCGGGCGGAGCGGACAATGAGCAGTTCTTC. This chain joins TRBV28 and TRBJ2-1; possible D gene TRBD2, 5 bases. V lost 4 bases and J 5 bases, leaving 12 bases between the germline ends. Germline-derived CDR1 and CDR2 are MDHEN and SYDVKM. The CDR3 extends over 14 amino acids.